These T cell receptor beta chains were read from a single sample in a study of blood T cell repertoires in COVID-19. Only in-frame clones appear in the TCRdb table, and some are missing; sequencing was by immunoSEQ multiplex PCR. Of 60,000 to 75,000 clones detected, approximately 85% appear once; the ten largest clones hold under 40%. Sequenced sample: peripheral blood. These receptors originate from a woman of 80 years or more with active or convalescent COVID-19. Each CDR3 is given with its conserved first and last residue. D genes are given only for firm matches. Clone size is given for some rows only: seen once, a few or many times, or a class if the clone is expanded.

j_call d_call clone_size v_call cdr3_nt cdr3_aa
TRBJ1-4 . . TRBV29-1 TGCAGCGTTTTTACAGGGAATGAAAAACTGTTTTTT CSVFTGNEKLFF
TRBJ2-1 . . TRBV29-1 TGCAGCGTTGCCGCGGAGGGCGGGGACTACAATGAGCAGTTCTTC CSVAAEGGDYNEQFF
TRBJ1-4 . . TRBV28 TGTGCCAGCGGCAAGGGGGATGCAGCGGAAAAACTGTTTTTT CASGKGDAAEKLFF
TRBJ2-1 TRBD2 . TRBV3-1/TRBV3-2 TGTGCCAGCAGCCTAGCGGGGGTGTACAATGAGCAGTTCTTC CASSLAGVYNEQFF
TRBJ2-2 . . TRBV29-1 TGCAGCGTAGGTAGGGACAAGGACACCGGGGAGCTGTTTTTT CSVGRDKDTGELFF
TRBJ2-2 TRBD2 . TRBV28 TGTGCCAGCAGTTTTACAACTCCAGGGACTAAGACCGGGGAGCTGTTTTTT CASSFTTPGTKTGELFF
TRBJ1-5 . . TRBV6-2/TRBV6-3 TGTGCCAGCAGCTCCACAGTGAGCAATCAGCCCCAGCATTTT CASSSTVSNQPQHF
TRBJ2-2 . . TRBV6-5 TGTGCCAGCAGTTTTGCAGACGGGGAGCTGTTTTTT CASSFADGELFF
TRBJ2-7 . . TRBV9 TGTGCCAGCAGCCTAAGCCCGGACGGAAGGGGCTACGAGCAGTACTTC CASSLSPDGRGYEQYF
TRBJ1-3 . . TRBV5-1 TGCGCCAGCAGCTTGGGAGGGAGTGCTGGAAACACCATATATTTT CASSLGGSAGNTIYF
TRBJ1-1 . . TRBV19 TGTGCCAGTAGTATCCCAGGGACTGAAGCTTTCTTT CASSIPGTEAFF
TRBJ1-1 . few TRBV14 TGTGCCAGCAGCGCAACAGGTGGGGGCAAAGCTTTCTTT CASSATGGGKAFF
TRBJ2-1 . . TRBV4-3 TGCGCCAGCAGCCACGAATTTAGAGAGCAGTTCTTC CASSHEFREQFF
TRBJ2-1 . . TRBV2 TGTGCCAGCACCCGAGGGGGGGGGCCGCAATCCTATGAGCAGTTCTTC CASTRGGGPQSYEQFF
TRBJ1-2 . . TRBV19 TGTGCCAGTAGTTCCGCTCTTGGGGGGGCGGGTGGCTACACCTTC CASSSALGGAGGYTF
TRBJ2-4 TRBD2 once TRBV25-1 TGTGCCAGCAGTGAATTGGGGTCGGGGGGGCCCAAAAACATTCAGTACTTC CASSELGSGGPKNIQYF
TRBJ2-7 . . TRBV30 TGTGCCTGGAGTGTACAGACTAGTCTCACCTACGAGCAGTACTTC CAWSVQTSLTYEQYF
TRBJ2-1 TRBD1 . TRBV4-3 TGCGCCAGCAGCCCCTTTTTAGGGACAGTCTACAATGAGCAGTTCTTC CASSPFLGTVYNEQFF
TRBJ1-4 TRBD1 . TRBV7-9 TGTGCCAGCAGCTTAGAGGGACAGGAGGAAAAACTGTTTTTT CASSLEGQEEKLFF
TRBJ2-7 . once TRBV5-6 TGTGCCAGCAGCTTTAGGCTCGGGACTCCATCCTACGAGCAGTACTTC CASSFRLGTPSYEQYF
TRBJ2-7 . once TRBV29-1 TGCAGCGTTGAGGCAGGGCCCGAGCAGTACTTC CSVEAGPEQYF
TRBJ2-7 . once TRBV27 TGTGCCAGCAGGAGGTTCCCCCCTAATTACTACGAGCAGTACTTC CASRRFPPNYYEQYF
TRBJ1-1 TRBD1 once TRBV30 TGTGCCTGGAGGGGGGACAGGGGGGTTCGGGCTTTCTTT CAWRGDRGVRAFF